This is a list of T cell receptor beta chains from one sample in a study of vaccination and CD4 T cells after COVID-19. TCRdb recomputed calls from the PCR reads with MiXCR, one row per CDR3 protein. The sample has 6,000 to 8,500 distinct CDR3 sequences, around 60% seen once. No cognate antigen is known for these TCRs. The sample comprised CD4+ T cells from blood, cultured in vitro. The receptors stem from a human donor who had recovered from COVID-19. CDR3s include the opening cysteine and the closing phenylalanine or tryptophan.

>16|TRBV20-1|TRBJ2-3
CSARGWGSVGTDTQYF
>16|TRBV10-3|TRBJ2-3
CAISEPMKGGKDTQYF
>13|TRBV6-5|TRBJ1-2
CASSSGQAYGYTF
>13|TRBV7-9|TRBJ2-3
CASSSRGPDTQYF
>15|TRBV20-1|TRBJ2-3
CSASIGDILTDTQYF
>13|TRBV20-1|TRBJ1-5
CSARPGYNQPQHF
>15|TRBV19|TRBJ1-6
CASSSLQLNNSPLHF
>19|TRBV6-1|TRBJ2-2
CASSEPSEVAGGNTGKLFF
>14|TRBV6-2/TRBV6-3|TRBJ1-3
CASTQAGTGNTIYF
>13|TRBV20-1|TRBJ1-5
CSAYEDSGQPQHF
>16|TRBV11-3|TRBJ1-6
CASSLRGISYNSPLHF
>15|TRBV7-3|TRBJ1-1
CASSLAGQGSTEAFF
>15|TRBV7-2|TRBJ2-7
CASSLARQATYEQYF
>15|TRBV5-1|TRBJ2-1
CASSPGTGLTNEQFF
>16|TRBV25-1|TRBJ1-5
CASSDSRTGNNQPQHF
>13|TRBV7-2|TRBJ2-5
CASSQTGLETQYF
>13|TRBV19|TRBJ1-2
CASSISTAYGYTF
>14|TRBV10-2|TRBJ1-5
CASSEQGGNQPQHF
>19|TRBV5-1|TRBJ1-6
CASSFLPRTAGLGVSPLHF
>14|TRBV6-1|TRBJ2-5
CASRPGLPGETQYF
>14|TRBV5-1|TRBJ1-1
CASTLPGAGTEAFF
>14|TRBV20-1|TRBJ1-1
CSAARPPMNTEAFF
>13|TRBV6-1|TRBJ1-2
CASSEALKWGYTF
>13|TRBV3-1|TRBJ1-1
CASSVRASTTAFF
>17|TRBV10-1|TRBJ1-6
CASSPFAGPLYNSPLHF
>15|TRBV6-2/TRBV6-3|TRBJ2-5
CASSYSRPPGETQYF
>14|TRBV11-2|TRBJ2-3
CASSLGRGAHTQYF
>13|TRBV7-8|TRBJ2-3
CASRLGITDTQYF
>13|TRBV19|TRBJ1-1
CASSQGTKTEAFF
>18|TRBV24-1|TRBJ2-5
CATSDRDRTSGSQETQYF
>14|TRBV7-2|TRBJ1-1
CASSLDRVNTEAFF